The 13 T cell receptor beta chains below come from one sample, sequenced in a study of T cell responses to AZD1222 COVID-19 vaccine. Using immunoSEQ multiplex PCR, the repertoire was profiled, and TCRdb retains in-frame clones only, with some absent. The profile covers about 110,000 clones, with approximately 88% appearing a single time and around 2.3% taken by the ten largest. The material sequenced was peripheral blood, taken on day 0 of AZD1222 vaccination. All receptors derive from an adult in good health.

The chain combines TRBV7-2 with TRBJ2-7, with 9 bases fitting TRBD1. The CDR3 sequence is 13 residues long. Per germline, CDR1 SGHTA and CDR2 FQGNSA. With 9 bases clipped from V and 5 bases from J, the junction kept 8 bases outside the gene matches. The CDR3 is CASLQDRGHEQYF. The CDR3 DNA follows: TGTGCCAGTCTCCAGGACAGGGGCCACGAGCAGTACTTC.

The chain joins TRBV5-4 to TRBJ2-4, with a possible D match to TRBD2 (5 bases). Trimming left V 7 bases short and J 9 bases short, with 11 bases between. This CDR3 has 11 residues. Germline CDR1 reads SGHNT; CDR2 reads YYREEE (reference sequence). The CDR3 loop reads CASGSTGIQYF. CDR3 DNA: TGTGCCAGCGGGAGTACTGGCATTCAGTACTTC.

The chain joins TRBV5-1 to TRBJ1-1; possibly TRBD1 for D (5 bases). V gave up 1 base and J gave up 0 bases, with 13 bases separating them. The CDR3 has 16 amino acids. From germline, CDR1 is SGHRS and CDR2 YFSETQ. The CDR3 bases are TGCGCCAGCAGCTTGCGCCCTCAGGGTATGAACACTGAAGCTTTCTTT. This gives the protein CASSLRPQGMNTEAFF. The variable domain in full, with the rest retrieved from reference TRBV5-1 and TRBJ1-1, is KAGVTQTPRYLIKTRGQQVTLSCSPISGHRSVSWYQQTPGQGLQFLFEYFSETQRNKGNFPGRFSGRQFSNSRSEMNVSTLELGDSALYLCASSLRPQGMNTEAFFGQGTRLTVV.

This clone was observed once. The CDR3, as DNA: TGTGCCAGCGGCCACCCGGGGGTTGAGGGCTACACCTTC. Translated, it gives CASGHPGVEGYTF. The chain joins TRBV6-5 to TRBJ1-2; TRBD1 might be the D (5 bases). CDR3 length: 13 residues. V lost 8 bases and J 8 bases, leaving 18 bases between the germline ends. Germline V lookup: CDR1 MNHEY, CDR2 SVGAGI.

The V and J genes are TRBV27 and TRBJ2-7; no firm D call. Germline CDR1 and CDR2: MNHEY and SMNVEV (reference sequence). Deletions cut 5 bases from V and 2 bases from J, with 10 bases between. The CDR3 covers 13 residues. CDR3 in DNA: TGTGCCAGCAGTCCCGGGCTGACCTACGAGCAGTACTTC. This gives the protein CASSPGLTYEQYF.

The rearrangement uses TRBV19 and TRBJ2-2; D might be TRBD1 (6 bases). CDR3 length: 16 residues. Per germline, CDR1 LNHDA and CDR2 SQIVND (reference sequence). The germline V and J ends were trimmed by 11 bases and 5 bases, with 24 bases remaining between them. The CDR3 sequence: CACQGLQGRRTGELFF. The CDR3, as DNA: TGTGCCTGCCAAGGTCTGCAGGGGAGAAGAACCGGGGAGCTGTTTTTT.

As DNA, the CDR3 is TGCGCCAGCAGTGAGTCGAAGGGAGGTAGCACAGGCGAGCAGTACTTC. Residues: CASSESKGGSTGEQYF. This chain connects TRBV10-2 to TRBJ2-7, with D perhaps matching TRBD2 (6 bases). The CDR3 is 16 residues long. Germline-derived CDR1 and CDR2 are WSHSY and SAAADI. V lost 0 bases to trimming and J lost 6 bases, with 18 bases between them.

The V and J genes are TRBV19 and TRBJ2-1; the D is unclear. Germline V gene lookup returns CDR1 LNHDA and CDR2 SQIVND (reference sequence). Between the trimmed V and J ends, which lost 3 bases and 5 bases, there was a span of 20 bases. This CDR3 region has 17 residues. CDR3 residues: CASSIPPGSRKDNEQFF. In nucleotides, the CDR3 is TGTGCCAGTAGTATTCCCCCAGGATCGCGGAAGGACAATGAGCAGTTCTTC.

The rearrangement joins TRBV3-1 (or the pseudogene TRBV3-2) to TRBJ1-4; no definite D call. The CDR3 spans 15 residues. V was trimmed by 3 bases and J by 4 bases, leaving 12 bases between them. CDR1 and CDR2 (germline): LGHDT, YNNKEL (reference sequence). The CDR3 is CASSQITGSNEKLFF. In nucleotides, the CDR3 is TGTGCCAGCAGCCAGATCACGGGGAGTAATGAAAAACTGTTTTTT.

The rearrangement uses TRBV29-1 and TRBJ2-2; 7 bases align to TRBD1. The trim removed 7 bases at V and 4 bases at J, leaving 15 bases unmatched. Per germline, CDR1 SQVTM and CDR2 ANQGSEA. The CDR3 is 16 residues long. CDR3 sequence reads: CSARPGPDRVTGELFF. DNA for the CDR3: TGCAGCGCCCGCCCGGGCCCAGACAGGGTCACCGGGGAGCTGTTTTTT.

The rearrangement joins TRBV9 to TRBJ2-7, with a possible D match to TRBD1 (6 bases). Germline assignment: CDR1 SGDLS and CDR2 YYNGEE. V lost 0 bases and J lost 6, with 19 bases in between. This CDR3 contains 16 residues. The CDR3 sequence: CASSVAPGTLLGEQYF. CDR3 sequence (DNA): TGTGCCAGCAGCGTAGCCCCAGGGACACTCCTCGGCGAGCAGTACTTC.

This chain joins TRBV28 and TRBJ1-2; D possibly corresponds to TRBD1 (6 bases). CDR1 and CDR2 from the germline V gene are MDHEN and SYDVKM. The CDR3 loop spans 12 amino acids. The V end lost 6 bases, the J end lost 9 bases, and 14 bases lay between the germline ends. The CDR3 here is CASRLPQGSYTF. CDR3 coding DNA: TGTGCCAGCAGACTGCCCCAGGGGAGCTACACCTTC.

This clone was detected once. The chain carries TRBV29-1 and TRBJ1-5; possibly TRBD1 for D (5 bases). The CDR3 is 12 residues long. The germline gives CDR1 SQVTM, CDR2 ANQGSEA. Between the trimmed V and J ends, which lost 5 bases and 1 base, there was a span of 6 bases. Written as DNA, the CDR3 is TGCAGCGTTCGGGACAGCAATCAGCCCCAGCATTTT. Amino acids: CSVRDSNQPQHF. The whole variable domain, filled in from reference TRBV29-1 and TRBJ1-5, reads SAVISQKPSRDICQRGTSLTIQCQVDSQVTMMFWYRQQPGQSLTLIATANQGSEATYESGFVIDKFPISRPNLTFSTLTVSNMSPEDSSIYLCSVRDSNQPQHFGDGTRLSIL.